This paragraph reports one T cell receptor beta chain. Its antigen is not known. This sample is drawn from a study of cytomegalovirus exposure and HLA in healthy donors. Study results and caveats: Several of the most significant clusters were apparently associated with common viral pathogens in a later analysis. Cytomegalovirus-associated TCR beta chains were listed, numbering some 150. One cluster of highly shared sequence variants probably arose as a sequencing artifact.

This CDR3 region has 14 residues. Trimming shortened V by 8 bases and J by 3 bases, and 13 bases separated the two germline ends. CDR1 is WSHSY and CDR2 is SAAADI in the germline V gene. A multiplex PCR was run with 60 Vbeta primers and 13 Jbeta primers. Method: immunoSEQ multiplex PCR; TCRdb's copy keeps in-frame clones and lacks some. The table has over 200,000 clones, more than 75% seen once. The sequence was obtained from a male donor in good health and CMV-seronegative. The V and J genes are TRBV10-2 and TRBJ1-4; a possible D gene is TRBD1 (5 bases). The sample comprised PBMCs. The CDR3 DNA reads as TGCGCCAGCTATCAGGAGGGGCCTAATGAAAAACTGTTTTTT. Translated: CASYQEGPNEKLFF.